This TCR beta chain was obtained from a study of Tregs in tolerant kidney transplant recipients (dated by TCRdb to about 2019). Looking at the study overall: TCRbeta sequencing was used in the study to identify donor-specific regulatory T cells before combined kidney and bone marrow transplantation, and the identified cells were then tracked after transplant.

CDR1 and CDR2 are read off the germline V gene (reference sequence) as MNHEY and SMNVEV. From cysteine to phenylalanine, the CDR3 is 15 amino acids long. CDR3 DNA is the only sequence kept; it has 45 bases, read in frame from the first base. Here V drops 4 bases and J drops 5 bases, and the junction holds 6 bases not matched to any gene. What the research found in general, with its limitations: Because the PCR primers were changed over time for some patients, nucleotide-level comparison could not be performed across the samples from those patients. Donor-specific Treg expansion exceeded global Treg expansion in tolerant patients, suggesting antigen-driven rather than nonspecific expansion. Although technical replication error seemed to be minimal, the question of biological reproducibility was not addressed directly. The study was limited by small patient numbers, and the findings need validation in larger populations and under other immunosuppression protocols. Expanding Tregs with activated donor B cells appeared to identify the most biologically relevant and donor-specific TCRbeta repertoire.

Note on this clone: There is no known antigen for this receptor. No base quality values were provided; no much bigger clone lies one nucleotide off.

Transplants used related donors with nonmyeloablative bone marrow transplantation; mixed chimerism was transient in the human trials. Thawed PBMCs were FACS-sorted into unstimulated Tregs (CD4+CD25+CD127-), CD4+ non-Tregs (CD4+CD25-), CD4 cells and CD8 cells. 4 combined kidney and bone marrow transplant recipients from the ITN036ST trial were included as patients, and samples were available only from these trial subjects. Healthy control blood was processed by Ficoll density gradient to PBMCs and cryopreserved; patient PBMCs were collected before and after transplant. For TCRbeta CDR3 sequencing, genomic DNA was extracted from sorted cells using the QIAGEN DNeasy Blood and Tissue Kit. High-throughput TCRbeta CDR3 sequencing, which included PCR amplification with bias correction and internal controls, was done commercially through immunoSEQ. In the source study's methods: Unique productive TCRbeta sequences were defined by CDR3 nucleotide sequence when primers matched and otherwise by CDR3 amino acid sequence together with Vbeta and Jbeta genes. As a correction for sorting error, sequences shared between sorted populations at a frequency ratio of 2:1 or less were discarded, and the remaining shared sequences were assigned to the higher population. A sequence was defined as donor-reactive if the sequence was expanded at least 5-fold in CFSE-low cells compared with unstimulated cells and had a frequency of at least 0.01% in CFSE-low cells. Repertoire divergence was quantified by Jensen-Shannon divergence using the top 100 TCRbeta sequences ranked by frequency. When a sample had multiple sequencing runs, each run was corrected for sorting error separately and the runs were then pooled. This immuneACCESS table, as held by TCRdb, lists in-frame sequences with V and J called but not all clones. Of the missing ones, under half trace to an unresolved V gene in checked studies; the others have no known cause. D and trimming were read from the DNA, whereas the V and J calls and clone size are those reported in that table. The sample table shows 40,000 to 50,000 clones, and approximately 89% are seen once. Around 15% of the sample is in the top ten clones.

The receptor's source is a human patient who received a combined kidney and bone marrow transplant. After a transplant, the graft donor may have provided part of the T cells. This specimen consisted of CD8+ T cells from blood (PBMCs), obtained 12 months after the transplant. The chain links TRBV27 with TRBJ2-7; 12 central nucleotides agree with TRBD2. The CDR3 loop reads CASSSLAGGPNEQYF. The DNA sequence follows: TGTGCCAGCAGTTCGCTAGCGGGAGGGCCGAACGAGCAGTACTTC.